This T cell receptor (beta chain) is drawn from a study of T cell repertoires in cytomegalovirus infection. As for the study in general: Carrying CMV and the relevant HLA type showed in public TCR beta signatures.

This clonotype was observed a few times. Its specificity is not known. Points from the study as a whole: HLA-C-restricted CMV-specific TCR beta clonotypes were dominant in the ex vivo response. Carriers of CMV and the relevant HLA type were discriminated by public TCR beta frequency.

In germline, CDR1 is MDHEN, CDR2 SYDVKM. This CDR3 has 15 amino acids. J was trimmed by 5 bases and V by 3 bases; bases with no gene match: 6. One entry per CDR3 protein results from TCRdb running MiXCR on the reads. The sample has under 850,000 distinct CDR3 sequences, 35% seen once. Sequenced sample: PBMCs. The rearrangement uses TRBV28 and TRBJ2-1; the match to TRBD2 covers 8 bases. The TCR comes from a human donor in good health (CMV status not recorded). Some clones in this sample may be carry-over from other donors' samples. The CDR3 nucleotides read TGTGCCAGCAGTTTCCCGGGAGGGCCAAACAATGAGCAGTTCTTC. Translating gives CASSFPGGPNNEQFF.